This TCR beta chain originates from a study of blood T cell repertoires in COVID-19. Here immunoSEQ multiplex PCR was the method, and the copy in TCRdb shows in-frame clones only, minus some. Of approximately 260,000 clones in the sample, 80% to 85% were seen once. In germline, CDR1 is MDHEN, CDR2 SYDVKM. The CDR3 has 16 residues. The trim removed 5 bases at V and 3 bases at J, leaving 12 bases unmatched. The V and J genes are TRBV28 and TRBJ1-1; 7 bases are a match to TRBD1. This TCR was sampled from a man over 45 who had recovered from COVID-19. The sequenced material came from PBMCs or T cells enriched from blood (not recorded which). CDR3 DNA sequence: TGTGCCAGCAGTACGACAGGGAACGGATATGACACTGAAGCTTTCTTT. Protein: CASSTTGNGYDTEAFF. Using reference TRBV28 and TRBJ1-1 for the parts outside the CDR3, the full variable domain is DVKVTQSSRYLVKRTGEKVFLECVQDMDHENMFWYRQDPGLGLRLIYFSYDVKMKEKGDIPEGYSVSREKKERFSLILESASTNQTSMYLCASSTTGNGYDTEAFFGQGTRLTVV.